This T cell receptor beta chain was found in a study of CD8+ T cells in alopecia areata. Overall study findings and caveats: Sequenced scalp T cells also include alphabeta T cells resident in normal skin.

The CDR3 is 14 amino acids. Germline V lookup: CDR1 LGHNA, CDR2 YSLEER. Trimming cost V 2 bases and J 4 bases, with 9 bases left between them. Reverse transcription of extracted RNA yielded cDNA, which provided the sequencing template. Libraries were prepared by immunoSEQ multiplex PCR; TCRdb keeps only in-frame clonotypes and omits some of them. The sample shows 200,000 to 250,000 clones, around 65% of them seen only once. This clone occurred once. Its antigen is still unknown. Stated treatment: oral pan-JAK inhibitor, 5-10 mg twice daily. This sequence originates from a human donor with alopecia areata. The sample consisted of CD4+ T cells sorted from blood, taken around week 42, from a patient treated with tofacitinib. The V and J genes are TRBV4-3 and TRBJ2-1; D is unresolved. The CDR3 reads CASSQTDGYNEQFF. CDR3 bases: TGCGCCAGCAGCCAAACGGACGGGTACAATGAGCAGTTCTTC.